This T cell receptor beta chain comes out of a study of OX40 agonist ivuxolimab in advanced cancers. Profiled with immunoSEQ multiplex PCR; TCRdb holds only in-frame clones, not every one. The data hold roughly 49,000 clones, with about three quarters observed a single time. Deletions cut 5 bases from V and 9 bases from J, with 17 bases between. Germline CDR1 and CDR2: SSHAT and FNYEAQ (reference sequence). The CDR3 length is 13 residues. The TCR comes from an adult with an advanced solid tumor such as melanoma, head and neck, liver or kidney cancer. The chain employs TRBV7-7 and TRBJ2-7; either TRBD1 or TRBD2 may supply D (5 bases each). Sequenced material: CD4+ or CD8+ T cells sorted from blood, taken in a trial of the OX40 agonist ivuxolimab. CDR3 coding DNA: TGTGCCAGCAGCCCAGACACCTGGGACGCGCAGTACTTC. It codes for CASSPDTWDAQYF.